This entry is about one TCR beta chain. The data belong to a study of early T cells in non-severe SARS-CoV-2 infection. The wider study: Chains stayed unpaired after sequencing of bulk RNA from unsorted whole blood.

Germline V gene sequence: CDR1 LGHDT, CDR2 YNNKEL (reference sequence). Trimming took 2 bases from V and 4 from J, leaving 5 bases between them. The CDR3 extends over 12 amino acids. cDNA molecules, individually, were tagged with unique molecular identifiers. In TCRdb, the 5' RACE reads were re-called with MiXCR into one record per CDR3 protein. The sample has 62,000 or so distinct CDR3 sequences; about 9.9% are singletons. The sequenced sample consisted of whole blood. The source is an adult who was a healthcare worker with PCR-confirmed SARS-CoV-2 infection or an uninfected control (not recorded which). The V and J genes are TRBV3-1 and TRBJ1-1; D is unclear. CDR3 nucleotide sequence: TGTGCCAGCAGCCAATTGGGCACTGAAGCTTTCTTT. Amino acids: CASSQLGTEAFF.